Detailed here is one TCR beta chain. Its antigen is still unknown. No qualities accompany the bases; no much larger clone lies one base away. Only healthy Caucasian donors were included. The twin cohort consisted of three pairs of female monozygotic twins, all aged roughly 18 to 29 years. Positive isolation kits from Invitrogen were used to isolate CD4+ and CD8+ T cell populations. The CDR3 goes from the cysteine to the phenylalanine over 15 residues. The DNA shown is the 45-base CDR3, in frame from base 1. From a lookup of the germline V gene, CDR1 and CDR2 are ENHRY and SYGVKD. V is reduced by 6 bases and J by 2 bases, leaving a spacing of 15 bases between them. The library was obtained by 5' RACE. Sequencing used an Illumina HiSeq 2000. Template switching added a universal primer binding site, and the final cDNA carried a unique molecular identifier that allowed TCR cDNA molecules to be counted accurately. First-strand cDNA for TCR alpha and beta chains was synthesized from specific primers in the conserved constant-segment region. Each cDNA library was double barcoded, with a SMART-Mk sample barcode plus Illumina barcodes, to control for contamination. Two successive PCR steps introduced TruSeq adapter sequences along with Illumina sample barcodes. TCR alpha and beta cDNA libraries were sequenced on the Illumina HiSeq platform with custom primers. The source study handled its data this way. Unique molecular identifiers were extracted from raw reads with MiGEC, and CDR3 positions were determined with MiXCR. For each individual, recombination models were inferred using an EM algorithm with the repgenHMM and IGoR tools. Shared clonotypes were analyzed with the tcR package in R, and sharing was normalized by the product of cloneset sizes. To study raw recombination free of thymic and clonal selection effects, out-of-frame nonproductive sequences were analyzed. The public reads were reprocessed in TCRdb via fastp at Q25 and MiXCR, keeping in-frame beta chains. Duplicate CDR3 protein sequences are folded into a single record with the most common DNA and genes. For this entry, the V and J calls and clone size follow TCRdb and not the study's own pipeline. The sample records approximately 500,000 distinct CDR3 sequences, roughly 26% of which are singletons. The ten largest clonotypes hold 2.9% of the sample.

The sample is drawn from a study of identical twins (dated by TCRdb to 2016 to 2018). At the level of the whole study: TCR alpha and beta repertoires from monozygotic twins, unrelated adults of various ages and cord blood were deep-sequenced to test whether fetal clonotypes persist. To rule out contamination, the twin experiments were replicated at different times with different library preparation protocols.

The study at large found these results: Because the same donors could not be followed over many years, conclusions were based on cross-sectional statistical analysis. Compared with coincidental sharing between unrelated individuals, an excess of low generation-probability sequences was observed among out-of-frame TCR alpha sequences shared between twins. Recombination models systematically underestimated out-of-frame TCR alpha sharing in monozygotic twins but agreed with sharing between unrelated individuals. Excess twin sharing in beta out-of-frame sequences was weaker because fewer shared sequences lowered the signal-to-noise ratio. Abundant cord blood beta clonotypes carried fewer insertions; young adult naive repertoires showed a weaker similar trend, while memory repertoires showed none. Zero-insertion analyses could be partly confounded by invariant T cells such as MAIT and iNKT, although diverse VJ usage argued against such confounding for most clonotypes.

These same records also appear under a second study, on T cells expressing NK-cell markers. The second investigation adds: In sorted CD3+CD56+NKG2C+, CD3+CD56+NKG2C- and CD3+CD56-NKG2C+ T-cell subsets from several donors, TCR beta-chain repertoires were profiled. Of the eight sequenced donors, seven were found to be HCMV-seropositive and one was found to be HCMV-seronegative. To restrict sorting to alphabetaTCR-expressing T cells, an anti-gammadeltaTCR antibody was added in several experiments. In roughly 6 donors, the dominant CD3+CD56+NKG2C+ clonotypes ranked among the top 10 CD8+ clonotypes, making up 1.0-7.0% of CD8+ T cells. Those dominant clonotypes were again the most abundant among CD3+CD56-NKG2C+ cells in several donors, at about 28.3-60.1%. Whether the expanded NKG2C-expressing T cell clones were specific for HCMV antigens remained unclear. Randomly selected healthy volunteers, three men and five women, were used as the eight sequenced donors. To determine HCMV serostatus, a commercial ELISA kit was used to detect HCMV-specific IgG in serum. Reads were demultiplexed and grouped by UMI with MIGEC, and clonotypes were assembled and quantified with MiTCR. To exclude erroneous sequences, only TCR cDNA sequences supported by at least two reads were retained. The tcR package was used for downstream repertoire analysis, with clonotypes matched between fractions based on CDR3 nucleotide sequence plus V segment. Antigen specificity was annotated against VDJdb with VDJmatch, allowing one amino acid substitution in CDR3.

The sequenced sample was CD4+ T cells sorted from blood. The V and J segments used are TRBV10-3 and TRBJ2-3, and possibly TRBD2, on 6 matching bases. The TCR originated in a woman aged 18-35 years in good health. The nucleotide sequence is TGTGCCATCAGATCGGGACTCACGATCACAGATACGCAGTATTTT. Protein translation: CAIRSGLTITDTQYF.